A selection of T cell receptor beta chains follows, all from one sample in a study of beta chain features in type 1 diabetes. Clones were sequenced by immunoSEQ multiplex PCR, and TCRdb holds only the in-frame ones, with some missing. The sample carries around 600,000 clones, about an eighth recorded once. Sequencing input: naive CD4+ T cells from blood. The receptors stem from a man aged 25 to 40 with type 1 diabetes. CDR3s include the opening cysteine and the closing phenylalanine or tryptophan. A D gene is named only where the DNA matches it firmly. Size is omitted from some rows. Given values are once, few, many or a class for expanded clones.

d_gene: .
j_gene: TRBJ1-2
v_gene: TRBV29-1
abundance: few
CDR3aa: CSVDIEIYGYTF
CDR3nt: TGCAGCGTTGATATAGAGATCTATGGCTACACCTTC

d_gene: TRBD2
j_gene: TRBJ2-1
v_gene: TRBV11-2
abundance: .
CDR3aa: CASSFGLANNEQFF
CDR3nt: TGTGCCAGCAGCTTCGGACTAGCGAACAATGAGCAGTTCTTC

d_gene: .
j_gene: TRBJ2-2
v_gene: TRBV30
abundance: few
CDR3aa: CAWRVGARELFF
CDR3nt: TGTGCCTGGAGGGTGGGAGCCCGGGAGCTGTTTTTT

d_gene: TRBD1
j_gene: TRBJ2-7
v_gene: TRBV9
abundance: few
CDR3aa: CASSVLGTASSYEQYF
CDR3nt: TGTGCCAGCAGCGTCCTCGGGACAGCTAGCTCCTACGAGCAGTACTTC

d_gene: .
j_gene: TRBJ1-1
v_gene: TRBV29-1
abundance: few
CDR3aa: CSVEGPGEAFF
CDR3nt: TGCAGCGTTGAAGGGCCGGGGGAAGCTTTCTTT

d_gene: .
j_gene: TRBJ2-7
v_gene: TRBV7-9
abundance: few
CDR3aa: CASSLEWNYEQYF
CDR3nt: TGTGCCAGCAGCTTAGAATGGAACTACGAGCAGTACTTC

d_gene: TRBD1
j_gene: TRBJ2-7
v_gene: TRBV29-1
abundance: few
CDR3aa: CSVVQGVSSYEQYF
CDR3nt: TGCAGCGTTGTACAGGGGGTAAGCTCCTACGAGCAGTACTTC

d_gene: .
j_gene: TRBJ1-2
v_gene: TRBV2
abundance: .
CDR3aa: CASGIREDYGYTF
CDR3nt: TGTGCCAGCGGGATTAGGGAGGACTATGGCTACACCTTC

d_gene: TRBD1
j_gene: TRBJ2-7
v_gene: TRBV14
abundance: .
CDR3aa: CASSQGPGQLYEQYF
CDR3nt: TGTGCCAGCAGCCAAGGGCCGGGACAGCTCTACGAGCAGTACTTC

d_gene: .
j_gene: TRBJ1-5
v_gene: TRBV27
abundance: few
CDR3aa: CASSSISAGNQPQHF
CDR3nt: TGTGCCAGCAGTTCCATTTCGGCGGGCAATCAGCCCCAGCATTTT

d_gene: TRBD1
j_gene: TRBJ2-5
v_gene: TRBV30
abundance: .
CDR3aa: CAWSPGGAGETQYF
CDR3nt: TGTGCCTGGAGTCCAGGGGGCGCGGGAGAGACCCAGTACTTC

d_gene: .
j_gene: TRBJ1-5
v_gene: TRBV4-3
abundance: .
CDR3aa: CASSQEGRLDQPQHF
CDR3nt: TGCGCCAGCAGCCAAGAAGGCAGGCTCGATCAGCCCCAGCATTTT

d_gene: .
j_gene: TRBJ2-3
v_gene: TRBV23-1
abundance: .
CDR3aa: CASSQSRGSDTQYF
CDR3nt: TGCGCCAGCAGTCAATCAAGGGGTTCAGATACGCAGTATTTT

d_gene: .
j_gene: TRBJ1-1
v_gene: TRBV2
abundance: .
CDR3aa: CATTTGMNTEAFF
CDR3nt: TGTGCCACCACTACAGGGATGAACACTGAAGCTTTCTTT

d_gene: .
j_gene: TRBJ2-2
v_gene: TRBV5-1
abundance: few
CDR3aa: CASRLAGYTGELFF
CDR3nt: TGCGCCAGCAGGCTGGCAGGCTATACCGGGGAGCTGTTTTTT

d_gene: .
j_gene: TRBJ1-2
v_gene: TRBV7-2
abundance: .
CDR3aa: CASTRTVHGYTF
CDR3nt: TGTGCCAGCACACGGACGGTCCATGGCTACACCTTC

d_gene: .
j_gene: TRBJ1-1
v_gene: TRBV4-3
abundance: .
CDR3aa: CASSQDGGKTEAFF
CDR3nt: TGCGCCAGCAGCCAAGATGGGGGGAAGACTGAAGCTTTCTTT

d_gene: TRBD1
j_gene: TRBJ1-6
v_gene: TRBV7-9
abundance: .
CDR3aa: CASSLPRDRVNSPLHF
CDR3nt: TGTGCCAGCAGCTTACCCCGGGACAGGGTTAATTCACCCCTCCACTTT

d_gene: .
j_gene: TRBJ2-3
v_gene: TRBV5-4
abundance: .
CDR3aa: CASSLVGDTQYF
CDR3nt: TGTGCCAGCAGCTTGGTCGGGGATACGCAGTATTTT

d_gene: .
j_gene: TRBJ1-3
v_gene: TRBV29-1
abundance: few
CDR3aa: CSVEEVSGNTIYF
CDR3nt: TGCAGCGTTGAGGAGGTTTCTGGAAACACCATATATTTT

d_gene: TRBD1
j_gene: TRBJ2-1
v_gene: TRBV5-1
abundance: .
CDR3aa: CASSLAETGYNEQFF
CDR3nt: TGCGCCAGCAGCTTGGCCGAGACAGGGTACAATGAGCAGTTCTTC

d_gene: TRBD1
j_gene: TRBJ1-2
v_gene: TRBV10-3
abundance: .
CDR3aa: CAIRGQGTSDYGYTF
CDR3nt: TGTGCCATCAGGGGACAGGGCACGTCTGACTATGGCTACACCTTC

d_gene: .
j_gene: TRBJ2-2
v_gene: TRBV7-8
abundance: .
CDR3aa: CASSTRGEAQLFF
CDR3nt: TGTGCCAGCAGCACAAGAGGGGAGGCACAGCTGTTTTTT

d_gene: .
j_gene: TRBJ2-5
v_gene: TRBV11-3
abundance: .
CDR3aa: CASSSAVETQYF
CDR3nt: TGTGCCAGCAGCTCCGCCGTGGAGACCCAGTACTTC

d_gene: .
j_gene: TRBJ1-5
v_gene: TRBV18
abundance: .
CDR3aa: CASSPRGDQPQHF
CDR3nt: TGTGCCAGCTCACCGAGGGGAGATCAGCCCCAGCATTTT